The 20 T cell receptor beta chains in this list originate from one sample, sequenced in a study of blood T cell repertoires in COVID-19. Sequenced by immunoSEQ multiplex PCR; TCRdb stores in-frame clones only, minus some. This sample has roughly 150,000 clones; less than 85% occur once, and the top ten carry approximately 7.6%. What was sequenced was peripheral blood. Receptors originate from a woman between 55 and 75 years old with COVID-19, enrolled during active disease.

The rearrangement links TRBV4-2 to TRBJ2-3, with D maybe TRBD2 (5 bases). The length of the CDR3 is 17 residues. The germline V gene encodes CDR1 LGHNA and CDR2 YNFKEQ. V was shortened by 1 base and J by 2 bases, with 16 bases between the two germline ends. Here the CDR3 reads CASSQVGGGTYTDTQYF. CDR3 sequence (DNA): TGTGCCAGCAGCCAAGTAGGAGGAGGTACCTACACAGATACGCAGTATTTT.

V and J are TRBV7-9 and TRBJ1-2; D possibly corresponds to TRBD1 (5 bases). The CDR3 runs to 13 residues. In germline, CDR1 is SEHNR, CDR2 FQNEAQ (reference sequence). Trimming pared 5 bases from V and 5 bases from J, leaving 12 bases between. The CDR3 region has the DNA TGTGCCAGCAGCGATACGACAGCGTATGGCTACACCTTC. It is translated as CASSDTTAYGYTF.

The chain is built from TRBV28 and TRBJ2-1; perhaps TRBD2 as D (6 bases). Trimming took off 3 bases at V and 7 bases at J, with 13 bases between the two ends. Germline lookup yields CDR1 MDHEN and CDR2 SYDVKM. CDR3 length: 14 amino acids. CDR3 coding DNA: TGTGCCAGCAGTTTTTGGCGGGGCCTAAATGAGCAGTTCTTC. This encodes CASSFWRGLNEQFF. The full variable domain, rest sourced from reference TRBV28 and TRBJ2-1, is DVKVTQSSRYLVKRTGEKVFLECVQDMDHENMFWYRQDPGLGLRLIYFSYDVKMKEKGDIPEGYSVSREKKERFSLILESASTNQTSMYLCASSFWRGLNEQFFGPGTRLTVL.

V is TRBV11-2 and J is TRBJ2-1, with TRBD1 matching over 7 bases. The germline gives CDR1 SGHAT, CDR2 FQNNGV. The V and J ends lost 0 bases and 4 bases, in that order; junction bases with no gene match: 3. This CDR3 has 15 amino acids. Written as DNA, the CDR3 is TGTGCCAGCAGCTTAGATGGGACAGCATACAATGAGCAGTTCTTC. It specifies CASSLDGTAYNEQFF.

The chain uses TRBV7-2 and TRBJ1-5, with a tentative D call TRBD1 (6 bases). Trimming took 3 bases from V and 7 from J, leaving 16 bases between them. Germline CDR1 reads SGHTA; CDR2 reads FQGNSA. This CDR3 is 15 amino acids long. The DNA for the CDR3 is TGTGCCAGCAGCTTTGGGCAGGGGTTGGGACAGCCCCAGCATTTT. It specifies CASSFGQGLGQPQHF. The full variable domain, completed using reference TRBV7-2 and TRBJ1-5, is GAGVSQSPSNKVTEKGKDVELRCDPISGHTALYWYRQSLGQGLEFLIYFQGNSAPDKSGLPSDRFSAERTGGSVSTLTIQRTQQEDSAVYLCASSFGQGLGQPQHFGDGTRLSIL.

J is TRBJ1-5 and V is TRBV5-6, with D uncertain. Germline lookup yields CDR1 SGHDT and CDR2 YYEEEE. The V end lost 2 bases, the J end lost 4 bases, and 22 bases lay between the germline ends. CDR3 length: 18 residues. CDR3 residues: CASSFPSPSLGLNQPQHF. The CDR3 DNA sequence: TGTGCCAGCAGCTTTCCCTCACCCTCTCTCGGTTTGAATCAGCCCCAGCATTTT.

V usage is TRBV30 and J usage is TRBJ2-7; 11 positions agree with TRBD2. V lost 4 bases to trimming and J lost 7 bases; unmatched junction nucleotides: 9. The CDR3 contains 14 residues. CDR1 is GTSNPN and CDR2 is SVGIG in the germline V gene (reference sequence). CDR3 nucleotides: TGTGCCTGGAACCCACTAGCGGGAGTTGGAGAGCAGTACTTC. This gives the protein CAWNPLAGVGEQYF.

The chain employs TRBV6-5 and TRBJ1-5; a possible D gene is TRBD1 (6 bases). The germline V and J ends were trimmed by 7 bases and 4 bases, with 14 bases remaining between them. The length of the CDR3 is 14 residues. CDR1 is MNHEY, CDR2 SVGAGI, per germline. The CDR3 DNA reads as TGTGCCAGCACTCCTTCTAGGGGGAATCAGCCCCAGCATTTT. Residues: CASTPSRGNQPQHF.

Comments on this clone: Other DNA sequences of this sample code for an identical CDR3. The chain combines TRBV20-1 with TRBJ2-5; D is perhaps TRBD1 (5 bases). Germline V lookup: CDR1 DFQATT, CDR2 SNEGSKA (reference sequence). V lost 6 bases, J lost 4 bases, and 9 bases lay in between. CDR3 length equals 11 residues. The CDR3 sequence: CSARVGETQYF. The CDR3 nucleotides read TGCAGTGCCAGGGTCGGAGAGACCCAGTACTTC.

The rearrangement uses TRBV11-2 and TRBJ2-2; D perhaps matches TRBD1 (6 bases). CDR1 SGHAT and CDR2 FQNNGV come from the germline V gene. The CDR3 runs 16 residues. The V end lost 5 bases, the J end lost 2 bases, and 15 bases lay between the germline ends. DNA for the CDR3: TGTGCCAGCAGCCTACGTGGGGGCGCTAACACCGGGGAGCTGTTTTTT. Protein sequence: CASSLRGGANTGELFF. Complete variable domain (other parts from reference TRBV11-2 and TRBJ2-2): EAGVAQSPRYKIIEKRQSVAFWCNPISGHATLYWYQQILGQGPKLLIQFQNNGVVDDSQLPKDRFSAERLKGVDSTLKIQPAKLEDSAVYLCASSLRGGANTGELFFGEGSRLTVL.

The V and J genes are TRBV6-2 or TRBV6-3 and TRBJ1-1; 7 positions agree with TRBD1. The germline CDR1 and CDR2 sequences are MNHEY and SVGEGT. V trimming: 2 bases; J trimming: 7 bases; junction bases outside the gene matches: 19. The length of the CDR3 is 18 residues. CDR3 DNA: TGTGCCAGCAGTTACCCCCCCGCGCTACAGGGGCGGGTCGGTGAAGCTTTCTTT. Translating it yields CASSYPPALQGRVGEAFF.

This clone was counted only a few times. CDR3 amino acids: CASSPPYGSGSTDTQYF. The CDR3 nucleotides are TGTGCCAGCAGCCCGCCTTATGGTAGCGGGAGCACAGATACGCAGTATTTT. The chain combines TRBV9 with TRBJ2-3, with TRBD2 identical over 7 bases. V gave up 4 bases and J gave up 0 bases; unmatched junction bases: 11. CDR3 length equals 17 residues. From germline, CDR1 is SGDLS and CDR2 YYNGEE.

This clone was recorded a few times. The chain is built from TRBV5-1 and TRBJ2-7, with TRBD2 identical over 13 bases. Germline V gene lookup returns CDR1 SGHRS and CDR2 YFSETQ. The junction had 11 bases not matched to a gene; V was cut back by 5 bases and J by 9 bases. The CDR3 runs 15 residues. This CDR3 reads CASRPGLAGASRQYV. CDR3 bases: TGCGCCAGCAGGCCCGGACTAGCGGGGGCTTCTCGGCAGTACGTC.

This sequence joins TRBV5-1 and TRBJ1-1; no definite D call. Germline V CDR1 and CDR2: SGHRS, YFSETQ. The CDR3 is 15 residues long. V was clipped by 1 base and J by 1 base, with 11 bases between them. CDR3 protein: CASSLRSGTNTEAFF. The CDR3 DNA reads as TGCGCCAGCAGCTTGCGTTCGGGTACGAACACTGAAGCTTTCTTT.

The chain joins TRBV7-3 to TRBJ2-2, with D uncertain. CDR1 and CDR2 (germline): SGHTA, FQGTGA. The CDR3 totals 14 residues. Trimming stripped 6 bases from V and 3 bases from J, with 11 bases between. The CDR3 bases are TGTGCCAGCAGGGCGGCGCTGGACACCGGGGAGCTGTTTTTT. It codes for CASRAALDTGELFF.

The V and J genes are TRBV5-5 and TRBJ2-7, with 10 bases fitting TRBD2. CDR3 length: 15 amino acids. With V trimmed by 3 bases and J by 2 bases, 5 bases remained unmatched. Germline CDR1 is SGHKS and CDR2 is YYEKEE (reference sequence). CDR3 loop: CASSSPLAGAYEQYF. As DNA, the CDR3 is TGTGCCAGCAGCTCCCCCCTAGCGGGGGCCTACGAGCAGTACTTC.

The CDR3 DNA reads TGTGCCAGCAGCTTTGCGGCTTACACTGAAGCTTTCTTT. Residues: CASSFAAYTEAFF. V usage is TRBV11-2 and J usage is TRBJ1-1, with D uncertain. Trimming shortened V by 3 bases and J by 3 bases, and 8 bases separated the two germline ends. This CDR3 comprises 13 residues. Germline values: CDR1 SGHAT, CDR2 FQNNGV.

The V call is TRBV7-3, the J call TRBJ2-1; TRBD1 is a possible D gene (6 bases). Trimming took off 5 bases at V and 6 bases at J, with 20 bases between the two ends. CDR3 length equals 16 residues. CDR1 is SGHTA, CDR2 FQGTGA, per germline. The CDR3 sequence: CASSPSGNRDTNEQFF. CDR3 in DNA: TGTGCCAGCAGCCCCTCCGGGAACCGGGACACCAATGAGCAGTTCTTC.

The chain links TRBV7-3 to TRBJ2-6; 10 bases fit TRBD1. Germline V lookup: CDR1 SGHTA, CDR2 FQGTGA. The CDR3 consists of 19 residues. J was trimmed by 1 base and V by 1 base; bases with no gene match: 7. The CDR3 protein is CASSLSDRGLFSGANVLTF. For the CDR3, the DNA is TGTGCCAGCAGCTTAAGCGACAGGGGGCTGTTTTCTGGGGCCAACGTCCTGACTTTC.

CDR3: CASSHTGSNTGELFF. The CDR3 nucleotides read TGTGCCAGCAGCCATACAGGGTCTAACACCGGGGAGCTGTTTTTT. This chain connects TRBV11-2 to TRBJ2-2; TRBD1 is a possible D gene (6 bases). CDR1 is SGHAT and CDR2 is FQNNGV in the germline V gene. The CDR3 is 15 residues long. V was pared by 5 bases and J by 2 bases, with 12 bases between.